Below are 29 T cell receptor beta chains sequenced from a single sample in a study of cytomegalovirus exposure and HLA in healthy donors. The PCR contained 60 Vbeta and 13 Jbeta primers. The method was immunoSEQ multiplex PCR; TCRdb's version includes in-frame clones alone and lacks a portion of them. In the table there are 200,000 to 250,000 clones, around 80% of which are singletons. Sequenced material: PBMCs. The receptors were gathered from a man in his forties or fifties in good health and CMV-seronegative.

The chain couples TRBV30 to TRBJ1-6; D might be TRBD1 (6 bases). The CDR3 has 14 amino acids. Germline lookup yields CDR1 GTSNPN and CDR2 SVGIG (reference sequence). The V end was cut by 3 bases, the J end by 10 bases, with 16 bases between. CDR3 loop: CAWREDSPRSPLHF. The CDR3 DNA reads TGTGCCTGGAGGGAGGACAGTCCAAGATCACCCCTCCACTTT.

The chain has TRBV30 and TRBJ2-2; possible D gene TRBD1, 5 bases. The CDR3 runs 13 residues. V was clipped by 3 bases and J by 7 bases, with 12 bases between them. Germline CDR1 is GTSNPN and CDR2 is SVGIG (reference sequence). The CDR3: CAWREQGHGELFF. In DNA form, the CDR3 reads TGTGCCTGGAGGGAGCAGGGTCACGGGGAGCTGTTTTTT.

The chain has TRBV5-3 and TRBJ2-2, with 12 bases matching TRBD2. TRBV5-3 is flagged as an ORF with uncertain function. This CDR3 has 18 residues. J gave up 7 bases and V 0 bases, and 10 bases lay outside the gene matches. CDR3 in amino acids: CARSLAGRRLAGVGELFF. CDR3 DNA sequence: TGTGCCAGAAGCTTGGCTGGGAGGAGACTAGCGGGAGTCGGGGAGCTGTTTTTT.

In this sample, this clone turned up once. The CDR3 protein is CASGLVSGRAVEQYF. DNA for the CDR3: TGTGCTAGTGGTTTGGTTAGCGGGAGGGCCGTCGAGCAGTACTTC. The chain links TRBV12-5 to TRBJ2-7, with TRBD2 matching over 11 bases. Germline CDR1 LGHNT, CDR2 FRNRAP. After removal of 0 bases from V and 6 bases from J, the junction contained 4 bases not matched to a gene. The CDR3 extends over 15 amino acids.

J is TRBJ2-2 and V is TRBV28; D is possibly TRBD1 (5 bases). There are 15 residues in the CDR3. CDR1 is MDHEN and CDR2 is SYDVKM in the germline V gene. With 5 bases removed from V and 4 bases from J, the gap between germline ends came to 14 bases. CDR3 in DNA: TGTGCCAGCAGTCTTGGGTTAGGGGTCACCGGGGAGCTGTTTTTT. Its protein is CASSLGLGVTGELFF.

The chain carries TRBV11-3 and TRBJ2-1; TRBD2 matches 9 bases. This CDR3 is built from 13 residues. Germline V CDR1 and CDR2: SGHNT, YENEEA. The junction had 2 bases not matched to a gene; V was cut back by 6 bases and J by 5 bases. Here the CDR3 DNA reads TGTGCCAGCAGGGCGGGAGGGGACAATGAGCAGTTCTTC. Translating it yields CASRAGGDNEQFF.

J is TRBJ2-4 and V is TRBV30; 8 nucleotides line up with TRBD1. Germline CDR1 GTSNPN, CDR2 SVGIG (reference sequence). The CDR3 contains 17 residues. J lost 0 bases, V lost 1 base, and 8 bases had no gene match. The CDR3 DNA is TGTGCCTGGAGTGCCGACAGGGGAACCATAGCCAAAAACATTCAGTACTTC. This gives the protein CAWSADRGTIAKNIQYF.

The V and J genes are TRBV5-1 and TRBJ2-7; 8 positions match TRBD1. The V segment lost 7 bases and the J segment 3 bases; nucleotides outside the gene matches: 6. Germline V gene data show CDR1 as SGHRS and CDR2 as YFSETQ. The CDR3 totals 13 residues. The CDR3 loop is CASSTGERYEQYF. In DNA form, the CDR3 reads TGCGCCAGCTCGACAGGGGAACGCTACGAGCAGTACTTC. The variable domain in full, completed from reference TRBV5-1 and TRBJ2-7, reads KAGVTQTPRYLIKTRGQQVTLSCSPISGHRSVSWYQQTPGQGLQFLFEYFSETQRNKGNFPGRFSGRQFSNSRSEMNVSTLELGDSALYLCASSTGERYEQYFGPGTRLTVT.

This clone was seen only a few times. The chain joins TRBV27 to TRBJ1-5, with D perhaps TRBD1 (5 bases). This CDR3 has 16 amino acids. Germline V gives CDR1 MNHEY, CDR2 SMNVEV (reference sequence). V dropped 5 bases and J dropped 6 bases, with 20 bases sitting between them. The CDR3 reads CASSRGGGGKVQPQHF. The CDR3 coding sequence is TGTGCCAGCAGTCGCGGGGGTGGGGGAAAAGTTCAGCCCCAGCATTTT.

The chain employs TRBV29-1 and TRBJ2-2; 10 bases match TRBD1. V gave up 7 bases and J gave up 6 bases; unmatched junction bases: 5. CDR1 and CDR2 from the germline V gene are SQVTM and ANQGSEA. This CDR3 spans 13 amino acids. This CDR3 is CSAGGTGAGELFF. CDR3 in DNA: TGCAGCGCTGGGGGGACAGGGGCCGGGGAGCTGTTTTTT.

CDR3 coding DNA: TGTGCCAGCAGCAAAGATGGCGGGAGTTACTACGAGCAGTACTTC. It translates to CASSKDGGSYYEQYF. J is TRBJ2-7 and V is TRBV21-1; TRBD2 is the table's D call, not checked against the DNA. TRBV21-1 is flagged as a pseudogene. This CDR3 is 15 amino acids long.

This rearrangement joins TRBV12-5 to TRBJ1-1, with TRBD1 identical over 7 bases. The CDR3 contains 14 residues. Trimming at V came to 5 bases and at J to 3 bases, leaving 6 bases not matched to a gene. The germline V gene has CDR1 LGHNT and CDR2 FRNRAP. Here the CDR3 DNA reads TGTGCTAGTGGTAAGAGCGACAGGGACACTGAAGCTTTCTTT. Encoded protein: CASGKSDRDTEAFF.

V gene TRBV19 combines with J gene TRBJ1-1, with unresolved D. The CDR3 has 15 amino acids. Germline lookup yields CDR1 LNHDA and CDR2 SQIVND (reference sequence). V was clipped by 6 bases and J by 1 base, with 15 bases between them. The CDR3 loop reads CASRYGQRPNTEAFF. CDR3 nucleotide sequence: TGTGCCAGTAGATATGGGCAGAGACCGAACACTGAAGCTTTCTTT.

This clone was observed a handful of times. The V call is TRBV25-1, the J call TRBJ2-4, with 9 bases that match TRBD2. The CDR3 sequence is 14 residues long. V was clipped by 4 bases and J by 10 bases; unmatched bases: 8. Germline CDR1 is MGHDK and CDR2 is SYGVNS. CDR3 sequence (DNA): TGTGCCAGCAGTGGGGGGACTAGCTTCGGTATTCAGTACTTC. This translates into CASSGGTSFGIQYF.

V usage is TRBV30 and J usage is TRBJ2-2; D is perhaps TRBD1 or TRBD2 (9 bases each). Germline V gene sequence: CDR1 GTSNPN, CDR2 SVGIG (reference sequence). The CDR3 is 18 residues long. V gave up 8 bases and J gave up 3 bases, with 28 bases separating them. The CDR3 DNA reads as TGTGCCCTTGGAGGGACAGGGAGGACTAGCGCATACACCGGGGAGCTGTTTTTT. It encodes CALGGTGRTSAYTGELFF.

The genes are TRBV9 and TRBJ2-1; 10 nucleotides align to TRBD2. The J segment lost 5 bases and the V segment lost 3 bases, leaving 11 bases of the junction unmatched. The CDR3 is 17 residues long. Germline V gene lookup returns CDR1 SGDLS and CDR2 YYNGEE. The CDR3 sequence is CASSGPLAGRGNNEQFF. CDR3 DNA sequence: TGTGCCAGCAGCGGCCCACTAGCGGGAAGGGGGAACAATGAGCAGTTCTTC.

The chain employs TRBV10-3 and TRBJ2-7; TRBD1 matches at 11 bases. The CDR3 length is 12 residues. Germline V gene sequence: CDR1 ENHRY, CDR2 SYGVKD. V was clipped by 6 bases and J by 6 bases; unmatched bases: 1. CDR3 nucleotides: TGTGCCATCAGAGGGACAGGGGGCGAGCAGTACTTC. It yields the protein CAIRGTGGEQYF.

The chain uses TRBV19 and TRBJ2-7, with D perhaps TRBD1 (7 bases). There are 15 residues in the CDR3. Germline V gives CDR1 LNHDA, CDR2 SQIVND (reference sequence). Trimming shortened V by 6 bases and J by 0 bases, and 15 bases separated the two germline ends. CDR3 in amino acids: CASRETGRSSYEQYF. The CDR3 bases are TGTGCCAGTAGGGAGACAGGGAGGAGCTCCTACGAGCAGTACTTC. Using reference TRBV19 and TRBJ2-7 for the parts outside the CDR3, the full variable domain is DGGITQSPKYLFRKEGQNVTLSCEQNLNHDAMYWYRQDPGQGLRLIYYSQIVNDFQKGDIAEGYSVSREKKESFPLTVTSAQKNPTAFYLCASRETGRSSYEQYFGPGTRLTVT.

Remarks on this clone: Other DNA sequences in the sample encode the same CDR3. The rearrangement uses TRBV5-4 and TRBJ2-2; TRBD2 matches at 9 bases. After removal of 3 bases from V and 2 bases from J, the junction contained 5 bases not matched to a gene. The CDR3 has 16 residues. The germline gives CDR1 SGHNT, CDR2 YYREEE (reference sequence). In DNA, the CDR3 is TGTGCCAGCAGCTCTCCTAGCGGGGTTAACACCGGGGAGCTGTTTTTT. Its protein is CASSSPSGVNTGELFF. The full variable domain, rest sourced from reference TRBV5-4 and TRBJ2-2, is ETGVTQSPTHLIKTRGQQVTLRCSSQSGHNTVSWYQQALGQGPQFIFQYYREEENGRGNFPPRFSGLQFPNYSSELNVNALELDDSALYLCASSSPSGVNTGELFFGEGSRLTVL.

The rearrangement uses TRBV28 and TRBJ2-7; possible D gene TRBD1, 6 bases. The length of the CDR3 is 16 residues. V shed 4 bases and J shed 3 bases, with 19 bases lying between them. Germline V gene lookup returns CDR1 MDHEN and CDR2 SYDVKM. The CDR3 here is CASSSSETGVLYEQYF. The CDR3 DNA reads as TGTGCCAGCAGTTCCTCCGAGACAGGTGTACTCTACGAGCAGTACTTC.

The rearrangement joins TRBV27 to TRBJ2-7; 10 positions agree with TRBD2. The length of the CDR3 is 14 residues. CDR1 is MNHEY and CDR2 is SMNVEV in the germline V gene (reference sequence). V shed 3 bases, J shed 6 bases, and the junction held 5 bases outside the gene matches. This CDR3 reads CASSFEREGSEQYF. CDR3 nucleotide sequence: TGTGCCAGCAGTTTTGAGCGGGAGGGATCCGAGCAGTACTTC.

This clone was seen a handful of times. The gene calls are TRBV19 and TRBJ2-7; the D gene is possibly TRBD1 (6 bases). V gave up 3 bases and J gave up 2 bases, with 11 bases separating them. CDR3 length: 14 residues. CDR1 and CDR2 from the germline V gene are LNHDA and SQIVND (reference sequence). Written as DNA, the CDR3 is TGTGCCAGTAGTATTCAAAAGGGGGCCTACGAGCAGTACTTC. Its translation is CASSIQKGAYEQYF.

The chain carries TRBV30 and TRBJ2-7; 12 bases match TRBD2. V dropped 4 bases and J dropped 2; count of bases not matched to a gene: 3. The germline V gene encodes CDR1 GTSNPN and CDR2 SVGIG (reference sequence). The CDR3 is 14 amino acids. CDR3 protein: CAWTSGRAPYEQYF. CDR3 bases: TGTGCCTGGACTAGCGGGAGGGCCCCCTACGAGCAGTACTTC.

This clone turned up a few times. This chain connects TRBV18 to TRBJ2-2, with 10 bases identical to TRBD1. Germline V gene data show CDR1 as KGHSH and CDR2 as LQKENI. Losses at the gene ends were 4 bases for V and 4 bases for J; bases not matched to a gene: 6. This CDR3 is built from 16 residues. CDR3 residues: CASSRTGQGGTGELFF. In DNA form, the CDR3 reads TGTGCCAGCTCACGGACCGGACAGGGGGGCACCGGGGAGCTGTTTTTT.

The rearrangement uses TRBV27 and TRBJ1-1, with 8 bases identical to TRBD1. The CDR3 is 15 amino acids. Germline CDR1 MNHEY, CDR2 SMNVEV (reference sequence). V lost 4 bases, J lost 2 bases, and 6 bases stayed unmatched. The CDR3 bases are TGTGCCAGCAGTTCTCCACAGGGGGGAAACACTGAAGCTTTCTTT. This encodes CASSSPQGGNTEAFF.

The V gene is TRBV5-1, the J gene TRBJ1-1; TRBD1 is a possible D gene (5 bases). The CDR3 has 14 residues. CDR1 is SGHRS and CDR2 is YFSETQ in the germline V gene. Trimming took off 2 bases at V and 5 bases at J, with 13 bases between the two ends. The CDR3 region is CASSFGGSRTEAFF. CDR3 in DNA: TGCGCCAGCAGCTTCGGGGGGAGTCGGACTGAAGCTTTCTTT.

The J gene is TRBJ1-1, the V gene TRBV6-5; 8 positions agree with TRBD1. Germline CDR1 reads MNHEY; CDR2 reads SVGAGI. CDR3 size: 12 residues. V lost 6 bases to trimming and J lost 4 bases; unmatched junction nucleotides: 1. In DNA form, the CDR3 reads TGTGCCAGCAGAACAGGGGGCACTGAAGCTTTCTTT. Translation gives CASRTGGTEAFF.

This chain links TRBV15 with TRBJ2-7, with D maybe TRBD1 (5 bases). V dropped 1 base and J dropped 1 base, with 11 bases sitting between them. Germline V gives CDR1 LNHNV, CDR2 YYDKDF (reference sequence). This CDR3 spans 15 amino acids. CDR3 sequence: CATSRVLTVSYEQYF. The CDR3 DNA sequence: TGTGCCACCAGCAGAGTTTTGACAGTATCCTACGAGCAGTACTTC.

This chain connects TRBV6-6 to TRBJ1-5, with D possibly being TRBD1 (6 bases). CDR1 is MNHNY, CDR2 SVGAGI, per germline (reference sequence). Trimming removed 3 bases from V and 4 bases from J, with 13 bases in between. This CDR3 contains 15 residues. CDR3: CASSYGGPPNQPQHF. CDR3 sequence (DNA): TGTGCCAGCAGTTATGGGGGCCCACCAAATCAGCCCCAGCATTTT.